Listed below are T cell receptor beta chains from one sample, sequenced in a study of early T cells in non-severe SARS-CoV-2 infection. Using its own MiXCR run on the 5' RACE reads, TCRdb lists one record per CDR3 protein. The sample has about 50,000 distinct CDR3 sequences, roughly 5% seen once. The material was whole blood, obtained at baseline. All receptors come from an adult who was a healthcare worker with PCR-confirmed SARS-CoV-2 infection or an uninfected control (not recorded which). CDR3s include the opening cysteine and the closing phenylalanine or tryptophan. Fields, in order: J gene, D gene, clone size, V gene, CDR3 DNA, CDR3 protein. A D gene is named only where the DNA matches it firmly. Rows may omit the clone size; those that give it use once, few, many or a size class.

TRBJ2-3 TRBD2 many TRBV18 TGTGCCAGCTCACTCATCCGTTCTAGCGGGAGAGGTACAGATACGCAGTATTTT CASSLIRSSGRGTDTQYF
TRBJ2-3 - many TRBV5-1 TGCGCCAGCAGCTTGGCGGTCCACGGGGATACGCAGTATTTT CASSLAVHGDTQYF
TRBJ1-6 - many TRBV12-3/TRBV12-4 TGTGCCAGCACCCCCCGGCACACGGGAAGTAATTCACCCCTCCACTTT CASTPRHTGSNSPLHF
TRBJ1-1 TRBD1 - TRBV4-1 TGCGCCAGCAGCCAAATACAGGGGGCGAGAACTGAAGCTTTCTTT CASSQIQGARTEAFF
TRBJ2-1 TRBD2 many TRBV11-3 TGTGCCAGCAGCTCCGGACTAGCGGGAGGGCTAACCTACAATGAGCAGTTCTTC CASSSGLAGGLTYNEQFF
TRBJ1-2 - - TRBV12-3/TRBV12-4 TGTGCCAGCAGTTTAGGGTTCCCAGGGAACTATGGCTACACCTTC CASSLGFPGNYGYTF
TRBJ2-7 - many TRBV7-9 TGTGCCAGCAGCCCAACGAACTCCTACGAGCAGTACTTC CASSPTNSYEQYF
TRBJ2-3 - few TRBV7-9 TGTGCCAGCAGCTTGGGGACCAGCACAGATACGCAGTATTTT CASSLGTSTDTQYF
TRBJ1-1 TRBD1 many TRBV2 TGTGCCAGCAGCGCCGGGACAGGGAGGACTGAAGCTTTCTTT CASSAGTGRTEAFF
TRBJ2-1 TRBD2 many TRBV29-1 TGCAGCGTTGCCGGCGGGGGGAGCTCCTACAATGAGCAGTTCTTC CSVAGGGSSYNEQFF
TRBJ2-7 - many TRBV6-2/TRBV6-3 TGTGCCAGCACCGGGACGGGGATCGACGAGCAGTACTTC CASTGTGIDEQYF
TRBJ1-2 - few TRBV28 TGTGCCAGCAGTTCGGGATTCAGGGACTATGGCTACACCTTC CASSSGFRDYGYTF
TRBJ2-3 - many TRBV29-1 TGCAGCGTTGAAGGGGGGACCCTAAGCACAGATACGCAGTATTTT CSVEGGTLSTDTQYF
TRBJ1-1 - medium-sized TRBV29-1 TGCAGCGTTTTAGGCGGGGGCACTGAAGCTTTCTTT CSVLGGGTEAFF
TRBJ1-1 - few TRBV7-6 TGTGCCAGCAGCTTAGATAGGGGACCGAACACTGAAGCTTTCTTT CASSLDRGPNTEAFF
TRBJ2-4 - many TRBV5-6 TGTGCCAGCAGCTTCGGGGCTCAGGGAGCCAAAAACATTCAGTACTTC CASSFGAQGAKNIQYF
TRBJ2-1 - many TRBV7-9 TGTGCCAGCAGCTTTATACCCGGGGACAATGAGCAGTTCTTC CASSFIPGDNEQFF
TRBJ2-2 - many TRBV29-1 TGCAGCGCAGCAACAATGGACCGATTCACCGGGGAGCTGTTTTTT CSAATMDRFTGELFF
TRBJ2-3 - many TRBV23-1 TGCGCCAGCAGTCATCCGGGGCAGGCCTTTAACACAGATACGCAGTATTTT CASSHPGQAFNTDTQYF
TRBJ2-7 - many TRBV30 TGTGCCTGGAGCGCAGTAGCCTACGAGCAGTACTTC CAWSAVAYEQYF
TRBJ2-5 TRBD1 many TRBV7-2 TGTGCCAGCAGCTTAGTTGGCAGGGGGCTGGAGACCCAGTACTTC CASSLVGRGLETQYF
TRBJ1-5 TRBD1 many TRBV28 TGTGCCAGCAGCCCACCCGGGACAGGGACGGAACAGCCCCAGCATTTT CASSPPGTGTEQPQHF
TRBJ2-2 TRBD1 many TRBV2 TGTGCCAGCAGTCCCCTAACAGGGGCCGGGGAGCTGTTTTTT CASSPLTGAGELFF
TRBJ2-7 TRBD2 many TRBV10-1 TGCGCCAGCAGTTTAGCGGGAGGGCCCAACGAGCAGTACTTC CASSLAGGPNEQYF
TRBJ2-3 TRBD2 many TRBV24-1 TGTGCCACCAGCGATTTCGCTACTAGCGGGAGTGCCACAGATACGCAGTATTTT CATSDFATSGSATDTQYF
TRBJ1-2 TRBD1 many TRBV29-1 TGCAGCGTGAGGGACAGGGGCGATGGCTACACCTTC CSVRDRGDGYTF
TRBJ2-3 TRBD2 many TRBV7-3 TGTGCCAGCAGACGGACTAGCGGGACAGATACGCAGTATTTT CASRRTSGTDTQYF
TRBJ2-1 - - TRBV4-1 TGCGCCAGCAGCCAAGGAACTATGTACAATGAGCAGTTCTTC CASSQGTMYNEQFF
TRBJ2-3 - many TRBV5-8 TGTGCCAGCAGCATACCACAGGGGGGGACAGATACGCAGTATTTT CASSIPQGGTDTQYF
TRBJ2-1 TRBD2 many TRBV5-1 TGCGCCAGCAAACTGGGTAGCGGGAGCAATGAGCAGTTCTTC CASKLGSGSNEQFF
TRBJ2-3 TRBD2 many TRBV11-3 TGTGCCAGCAGTAGCCGGGACTACACAGATACGCAGTATTTT CASSSRDYTDTQYF
TRBJ2-7 TRBD2 many TRBV7-8 TGTGCCAGCAGCAACCGACTAGCTCCGGCCGAGCAGTACTTC CASSNRLAPAEQYF
TRBJ2-1 TRBD1 - TRBV12-3/TRBV12-4 TGTGCCAGTAGTAGAGGGGAGGGACAGGGGTGGAATGAGCAGTTCTTC CASSRGEGQGWNEQFF